This TCR beta chain stems from a study of T cells after yellow fever vaccination. Via MiXCR, TCRdb re-called the 5' RACE reads, giving one row per CDR3 protein. In the table there are 450,000 to 600,000 distinct CDR3 sequences, approximately 12% of which are singletons. Germline CDR1 reads SGHDT; CDR2 reads YYEEEE. Trimming took 4 bases from V and 7 from J, leaving 14 bases between them. CDR3 length: 13 amino acids. The chain couples TRBV5-6 to TRBJ1-2; D might be TRBD1 (5 bases). Material: PBMCs, obtained on the day of the yellow fever booster vaccination. This clonotype originated in a man aged 30-40 years who received the YFV17D yellow fever vaccine. The CDR3 is CASSEAGSGGYTF. CDR3 DNA: TGTGCCAGCAGCGAGGCAGGGAGTGGTGGCTACACCTTC.